The 12 T cell receptor beta chains given below trace back to one sample, sequenced in a study of cytomegalovirus exposure and HLA in healthy donors. 60 Vbeta and 13 Jbeta primers were used in PCR. This table comes from immunoSEQ multiplex PCR, and its TCRdb copy is limited to in-frame clones, with some not included. The sample lists 130,000 or so clones, roughly 77% occurring once. Material for sequencing was PBMCs. The source of these receptors is a man between 25 and 39 years old in good health and CMV-seronegative.

A single count supports this clone. The chain has TRBV2 and TRBJ1-4; D unclear. Germline V gives CDR1 SNHLY, CDR2 FYNNEI. Trimming stripped 8 bases from V and 8 bases from J, with 12 bases between. The CDR3 length is 12 residues. The chain's CDR3 is CASGDNREKLFF. CDR3 nucleotides: TGTGCCAGCGGCGACAATCGGGAAAAACTGTTTTTT. Full variable domain (missing parts from reference TRBV2 and TRBJ1-4): EPEVTQTPSHQVTQMGQEVILRCVPISNHLYFYWYRQILGQKVEFLVSFYNNEISEKSEIFDDQFSVERPDGSNFTLKIRSTKLEDSAMYFCASGDNREKLFFGSGTQLSVL.

This rearrangement joins TRBV18 to TRBJ2-1; 14 positions agree with TRBD2. Trimming took 4 bases from V and 5 from J; bases not matched to a gene: 1. Germline CDR1 is KGHSH and CDR2 is LQKENI. This CDR3 comprises 15 residues. The CDR3 here is CASSLGLAGDNEQFF. CDR3 nucleotide sequence: TGTGCCAGCTCACTGGGACTAGCGGGGGACAATGAGCAGTTCTTC.

The chain combines TRBV6-1 with TRBJ2-1; TRBD2 agrees at 9 bases. The J segment lost 3 bases and the V segment lost 3 bases, leaving 0 bases of the junction unmatched. Per the germline V gene, CDR1 is MNHNS and CDR2 is SASEGT. The CDR3 runs 14 residues. CDR3 nucleotides: TGTGCCAGCAGTGATAGCGGGGGCTACAATGAGCAGTTCTTC. Its translation: CASSDSGGYNEQFF.

The chain is built from TRBV2 and TRBJ2-2, with 9 positions matching TRBD2. The CDR3 totals 17 residues. J was trimmed by 4 bases and V by 4 bases; bases with no gene match: 10. CDR1 is SNHLY, CDR2 FYNNEI, per germline. The CDR3 coding sequence is TGTGCCAGCAGTGTATGGCTAGCGGGGAGGCTCACCGGGGAGCTGTTTTTT. It codes for CASSVWLAGRLTGELFF.

The chain has TRBV29-1 and TRBJ2-1; 7 bases line up with TRBD2. J gave up 1 base and V 4 bases, and 4 bases lay outside the gene matches. The CDR3 has 14 amino acids. In germline, CDR1 is SQVTM, CDR2 ANQGSEA. The CDR3 nucleotides are TGCAGCGTTGCGTCTAGCGGTTCCTACAATGAGCAGTTCTTC. This codes for CSVASSGSYNEQFF.

The CDR3: CSVIQGWSYEQYF. The CDR3 DNA sequence: TGCAGCGTTATACAGGGGTGGTCCTACGAGCAGTACTTC. The chain joins TRBV29-1 to TRBJ2-7; 7 bases are shared with TRBD1. After removal of 5 bases from V and 1 base from J, the junction contained 5 bases not matched to a gene. The CDR3 has 13 residues. The germline V gene has CDR1 SQVTM and CDR2 ANQGSEA.

V is TRBV30 and J is TRBJ1-4; 8 bases match TRBD1. The CDR3 has 17 residues. The germline CDR1 and CDR2 sequences are GTSNPN and SVGIG (reference sequence). J lost 10 bases, V lost 3 bases, and 19 bases had no gene match. CDR3 in amino acids: CAWSSIGQGVRSGKLFF. CDR3 sequence (DNA): TGTGCCTGGAGCTCTATTGGACAGGGCGTACGTAGTGGAAAACTGTTTTTT.

The genes are TRBV5-1 and TRBJ2-1; 14 positions match TRBD2. The V gene's germline CDR1 is SGHRS and CDR2 YFSETQ. The junction had 12 bases not matched to a gene; V was cut back by 5 bases and J by 5 bases. This CDR3 is 18 amino acids long. For the CDR3, the DNA is TGCGCCAGCAGGCCCCCCAGAGGACTAGCGGGGGGCGACAATGAGCAGTTCTTC. Protein: CASRPPRGLAGGDNEQFF.

The V call is TRBV28, the J call TRBJ1-6; perhaps TRBD1 as D (5 bases). The ends were cut back, 5 bases at V and 7 bases at J, with 12 bases in the middle. The CDR3 has 14 amino acids. Looked up from germline, CDR1 is MDHEN and CDR2 is SYDVKM. The CDR3 DNA reads TGTGCCAGCAGTAAAGGCAGGGAAAATTCACCCCTCCACTTT. It yields the protein CASSKGRENSPLHF. The full variable domain, rest sourced from reference TRBV28 and TRBJ1-6, is DVKVTQSSRYLVKRTGEKVFLECVQDMDHENMFWYRQDPGLGLRLIYFSYDVKMKEKGDIPEGYSVSREKKERFSLILESASTNQTSMYLCASSKGRENSPLHFGNGTRLTVT.

This clone was picked up a small number of times. The rearrangement links TRBV4-1 to TRBJ2-1; TRBD2 matches 10 bases. Per germline, CDR1 MGHRA and CDR2 YSYEKL. The ends lost 8 bases at V and 9 bases at J; junction bases unmatched: 10. The CDR3 sequence is 14 residues long. CDR3 nucleotides: TGCGCCAGCCATCCTGGGAGCGGGGGGGGTGAGCAGTTCTTC. This codes for CASHPGSGGGEQFF.

The chain joins TRBV9 to TRBJ2-7; 9 nucleotides line up with TRBD1. V dropped 4 bases and J dropped 5; count of bases not matched to a gene: 7. CDR3 size: 14 residues. Germline V gene lookup returns CDR1 SGDLS and CDR2 YYNGEE. CDR3 residues: CASSRLTGGHEQYF. CDR3 nucleotide sequence: TGTGCCAGCAGCCGGTTAACAGGGGGCCACGAGCAGTACTTC.

The rearrangement uses TRBV10-3 and TRBJ1-2; 7 bases map to TRBD1. Germline values: CDR1 ENHRY, CDR2 SYGVKD. The CDR3 sequence is 14 residues long. Trimming at V came to 4 bases and at J to 4 bases, leaving 6 bases not matched to a gene. DNA of the CDR3: TGTGCCATCAGTGTGGACAGGAGATTCTATGGCTACACCTTC. As protein: CAISVDRRFYGYTF.